This TCR beta chain was found in a study of Ad26.COV2.S vaccination and SARS-CoV-2 variants. Across the study: Ad26.COV2.S shots went into the muscle once or twice, 56 days apart. Overall study findings and caveats: Spike-specific TCR breadth ran higher among vaccine recipients than placebo recipients.

Generated by immunoSEQ multiplex PCR, the TCRdb table keeps only in-frame clones and is missing some. Of about 400,000 clones listed, roughly 90% are singletons. The treatment here: 15 to 20 received Ad26.COV2.S at low or high dose, single or two shots; roughly five received placebo; per-sample allocation not given. Day 63 following the first vaccine or placebo injection was when the samples were taken. This adult donor, from Boston, was 18-55 years old. Wuhan-strain spike was delivered by a replication-incompetent Ad26 vector. The germline V gene encodes CDR1 MNHEY and CDR2 SVGAGI. V was clipped by 4 bases and J by 4 bases, with 20 bases between them. This CDR3 contains 16 residues. A remark on this clone: As yet, its antigen is unknown.

The sample consisted of peripheral blood, taken in a trial of Ad26.COV2.S vaccine versus placebo. The sequence was collected from a person aged 18-60 years who received the Ad26.COV2.S COVID-19 vaccine or a placebo. The chain employs TRBV6-5 and TRBJ2-7, with D unresolved. DNA for the CDR3: TGTGCCAGCAGTTCTAGACTCCGGCCTGGGCCTTACGAGCAGTACTTC. Protein: CASSSRLRPGPYEQYF.